The source of this TCR beta chain is a study of blood T cell repertoires in COVID-19. In the authors' workflow: Estimation of nucleated cell counts was performed using reference gene primer amplification. Assay used: immunoSEQ multiplex PCR; TCRdb lists only in-frame clones, some missing. V, J and clone size derive from that table, while D and trimming were established from the DNA sequence. The data hold about 47,000 clones, with around 86% observed a single time. The receptor comes from a human donor with acute or convalescent COVID-19. The donor label of this sample is uncertain. Material for sequencing was peripheral blood.

CDR3 in DNA: TGTGCCAGCAGTGCAAGGACAAGCCTAGGAAACTCACCCCTCCACTTT. Its protein is CASSARTSLGNSPLHF. V gene TRBV2 combines with J gene TRBJ1-6, with TRBD1 as a possible D gene (5 bases). The V gene's germline CDR1 is SNHLY and CDR2 FYNNEI. This CDR3 contains 16 residues. The germline V and J ends were trimmed by 4 bases and 10 bases, with 20 bases remaining between them.